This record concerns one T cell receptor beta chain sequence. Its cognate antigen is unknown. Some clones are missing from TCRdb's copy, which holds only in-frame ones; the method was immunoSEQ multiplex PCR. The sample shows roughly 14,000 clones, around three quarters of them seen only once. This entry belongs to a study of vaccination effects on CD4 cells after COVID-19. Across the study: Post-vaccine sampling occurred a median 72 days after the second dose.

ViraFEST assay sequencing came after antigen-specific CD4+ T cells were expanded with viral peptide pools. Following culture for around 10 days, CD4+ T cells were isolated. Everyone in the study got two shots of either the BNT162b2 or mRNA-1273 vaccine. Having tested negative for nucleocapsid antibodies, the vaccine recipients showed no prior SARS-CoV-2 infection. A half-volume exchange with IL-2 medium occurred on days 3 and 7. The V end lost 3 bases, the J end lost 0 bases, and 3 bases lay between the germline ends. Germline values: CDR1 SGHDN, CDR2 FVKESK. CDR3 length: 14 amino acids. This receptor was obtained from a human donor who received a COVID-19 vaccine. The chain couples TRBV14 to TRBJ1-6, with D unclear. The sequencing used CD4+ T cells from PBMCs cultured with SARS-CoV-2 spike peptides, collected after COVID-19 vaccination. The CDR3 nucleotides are TGTGCCAGCAGCCAGGGCTCCTATAATTCACCCCTCCACTTT. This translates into CASSQGSYNSPLHF.